This record looks at one T cell receptor (beta chain) sequence and its context. Methods used by the authors: Amplification of reference gene primers provided the estimated nucleated cell counts. Sequencing was performed with immunoSEQ multiplex PCR; in TCRdb, only in-frame clones are kept and a portion is missing. That table gives V, J and clone size, and the DNA gave D and trimming. The sample contains under 50,000 clones, about 90% of which appear only once. V was trimmed by 7 bases and J by 0 bases, leaving 8 bases between them. The CDR3 runs 13 residues. The germline CDR1 and CDR2 sequences are SGHRS and YFSETQ. The record originates from a study of blood T cell repertoires in COVID-19. Study at large: Samples representing acute and convalescent COVID-19 were sourced from the United States, Italy and Spain. Nucleic acid was either cDNA or gDNA, and it came from T cells, B-cell-depleted T cells, or PBMCs.

The specimen was peripheral blood. The chain couples TRBV5-1 to TRBJ2-1; no reliable D call. This TCR was sampled from a man aged 70-80 years with active COVID-19. CDR3 bases: TGCGCCAGCCGCACGAGCTCCTACAATGAGCAGTTCTTC. It translates to CASRTSSYNEQFF.